This T cell receptor beta chain came from a study of regulatory T cells in long-lasting Graves disease. Germline lookup yields CDR1 LNHDA and CDR2 SQIVND (reference sequence). The CDR3 contains 16 residues. After removal of 7 bases from V and 2 bases from J, the junction contained 11 bases not matched to a gene. Specified time point: newly diagnosed GD, antithyroid drugs for less than 3 months. PBMCs were the source of the RNA used for TCR sequencing. Sequencing libraries for TCR beta were prepared with iRepertoire HTBI primers and Arm-PCR of CDR3 regions. TCRdb ran MiXCR on the multiplex PCR reads and lists one entry per CDR3 protein. The table shows hundreds of thousands of distinct CDR3 sequences, with around 15% occurring only once. These data are also associated with another study on T cells in Graves' hyperthyroidism and ophthalmopathy. That paper notes: TCR CDR3 underwent first-round RT-PCR with the HTBI primer set. Most clonotypes that expanded in the thyroid above 0.001 also showed up in blood.

The chain combines TRBV19 with TRBJ1-3; 7 bases agree with TRBD1. The sequence came from a woman aged 25 to 39 with Graves disease. The sample consisted of peripheral blood mononuclear cells (PBMCs), taken at new diagnosis, from a patient treated with antithyroid drugs. The DNA of the CDR3 is TGTGCCAGTACCCGTAGGGGACAGCAAACTGGAAACACCATATATTTT. Amino acids: CASTRRGQQTGNTIYF.